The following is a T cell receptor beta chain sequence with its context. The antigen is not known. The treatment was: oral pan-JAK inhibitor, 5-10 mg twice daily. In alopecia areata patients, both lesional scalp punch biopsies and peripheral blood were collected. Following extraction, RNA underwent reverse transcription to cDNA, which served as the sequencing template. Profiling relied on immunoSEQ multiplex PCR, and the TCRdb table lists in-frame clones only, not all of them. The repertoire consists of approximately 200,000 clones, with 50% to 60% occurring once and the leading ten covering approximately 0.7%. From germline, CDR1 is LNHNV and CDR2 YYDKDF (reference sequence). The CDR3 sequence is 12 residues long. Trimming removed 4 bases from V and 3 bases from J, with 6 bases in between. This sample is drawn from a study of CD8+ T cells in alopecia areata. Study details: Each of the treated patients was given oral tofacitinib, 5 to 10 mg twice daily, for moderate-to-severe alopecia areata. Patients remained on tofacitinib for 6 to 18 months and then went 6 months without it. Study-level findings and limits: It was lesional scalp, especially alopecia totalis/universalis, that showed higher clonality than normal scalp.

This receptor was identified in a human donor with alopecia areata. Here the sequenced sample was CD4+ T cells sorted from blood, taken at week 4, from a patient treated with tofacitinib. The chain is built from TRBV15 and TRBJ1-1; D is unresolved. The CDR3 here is CATSKGYTEAFF. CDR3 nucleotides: TGTGCCACCAGCAAGGGCTACACTGAAGCTTTCTTT.